These 29 T cell receptor beta chains were all obtained from the same sample, sequenced in a study of blood T cells in healthy people across ages. PCR was performed a second time for about 7 to 11 cycles using a sample-barcoded 5' primer and a J-beta primer mix. TCRdb re-called the 5' RACE reads with MiXCR, one entry per CDR3 protein. The repertoire includes 1,800,000 or so distinct CDR3 sequences, 35% to 50% of them detected once, and about 23% sits in the top ten. The sample consisted of blood. These receptors originate from a human donor in good health.

A word on this clonotype: The junction does not match germline at one end; this may be a read error. The chain links TRBV27 to TRBJ2-4, with TRBD1 matching over 7 bases. The J call may be wrong; the DNA end is better matched by TRBJ2-7. The CDR3 runs to 14 residues. Germline V gives CDR1 MNHEY, CDR2 SMNVEV (reference sequence). The CDR3 reads CACSFGQDGYEQYF. CDR3 DNA: TGTGCCTGCAGTTTCGGACAGGACGGCTACGAGCAGTACTTC.

In its sample, this clonotype was seen many times. The CDR3 protein is CASSLSWGLGYGYTF. The CDR3 coding sequence is TGTGCCAGCAGCTTAAGCTGGGGGCTCGGCTATGGCTACACCTTC. This chain joins TRBV7-2 and TRBJ1-2; D perhaps matches TRBD1 (6 bases). Germline loops: CDR1 SGHTA, CDR2 FQGNSA. Trimming shortened V by 2 bases and J by 4 bases, and 14 bases separated the two germline ends. The CDR3 totals 15 residues.

This clonotype turned up a few times. The V gene is TRBV4-1, the J gene TRBJ1-1; TRBD1 is a possible D gene (6 bases). Per germline, CDR1 MGHRA and CDR2 YSYEKL. V was trimmed by 5 bases and J by 4 bases, leaving 11 bases between them. The CDR3 runs 13 residues. CDR3 amino acids: CASSECRGTEAFF. The CDR3 region has the DNA TGCGCCAGCAGCGAATGCAGGGGCACTGAAGCTTTCTTT.

The J gene is TRBJ1-1, the V gene TRBV29-1; D uncertain. Trimming shortened V by 6 bases and J by 3 bases, and 8 bases separated the two germline ends. This CDR3 comprises 11 residues. In germline, CDR1 is SQVTM, CDR2 ANQGSEA. CDR3 DNA: TGCAGCGTCATCCCTTACACTGAAGCTTTCTTT. This translates into CSVIPYTEAFF.

This clonotype has just a few counts. This chain joins TRBV2 and TRBJ1-5; D unclear. The length of the CDR3 is 16 residues. Germline loops: CDR1 SNHLY, CDR2 FYNNEI. The V and J ends lost 1 base and 0 bases respectively, with 10 bases between them. The DNA of the CDR3 is TGTGCCAGCAGTGAAGGGTCCCGGAGTAGCAATCAGCCCCAGCATTTT. It is translated as CASSEGSRSSNQPQHF.

This clonotype was counted between two and nine times. This chain links TRBV5-1 with TRBJ1-1; D is unresolved. The germline gives CDR1 SGHRS, CDR2 YFSETQ. CDR3 length: 14 amino acids. Trimming cost V 2 bases and J 0 bases, with 8 bases left between them. The CDR3 here is CASSFTAVNTEAFF. Written as DNA, the CDR3 is TGCGCCAGCAGCTTTACGGCGGTGAACACTGAAGCTTTCTTT. Full variable domain (remainder filled in from reference TRBV5-1 and TRBJ1-1): KAGVTQTPRYLIKTRGQQVTLSCSPISGHRSVSWYQQTPGQGLQFLFEYFSETQRNKGNFPGRFSGRQFSNSRSEMNVSTLELGDSALYLCASSFTAVNTEAFFGQGTRLTVV.

V and J are TRBV29-1 and TRBJ1-2; possible D gene TRBD1, 5 bases. The germline V gene encodes CDR1 SQVTM and CDR2 ANQGSEA. This CDR3 spans 15 amino acids. V gave up 1 base and J gave up 9 bases, with 21 bases separating them. The CDR3 coding sequence is TGCAGCGTTGAAGGTGCCGGGACTGAGGGATGGAGCTACACCTTC. This gives the protein CSVEGAGTEGWSYTF.

The rearrangement uses TRBV14 and TRBJ2-7; 7 bases align to TRBD2. V was clipped by 3 bases and J by 4 bases; unmatched bases: 3. From germline, CDR1 is SGHDN and CDR2 FVKESK. CDR3 length: 13 residues. For the CDR3, the DNA is TGTGCCAGCAGCCACGGGGGGAGGTACGAGCAGTACTTC. Its protein product is CASSHGGRYEQYF. Full variable domain (remainder filled in from reference TRBV14 and TRBJ2-7): EAGVTQFPSHSVIEKGQTVTLRCDPISGHDNLYWYRRVMGKEIKFLLHFVKESKQDESGMPNNRFLAERTGGTYSTLKVQPAELEDSGVYFCASSHGGRYEQYFGPGTRLTVT.

J is TRBJ2-5 and V is TRBV28, with 7 bases that match TRBD1. With the DNA end fitting TRBJ2-7 better, the J assignment may be wrong. The CDR3 is 17 amino acids. Germline lookup yields CDR1 MDHEN and CDR2 SYDVKM. CDR3 region: CASSLSPHRGSPYEQYF. The CDR3 nucleotides are TGTGCCAGCAGTTTATCGCCCCACAGGGGTTCCCCCTACGAGCAGTACTTC.

This clonotype was seen more than once but under ten times. This chain links TRBV20-1 with TRBJ2-1; 10 bases align to TRBD2. The CDR3 consists of 14 residues. V dropped 3 bases and J dropped 7; count of bases not matched to a gene: 6. The germline V gene encodes CDR1 DFQATT and CDR2 SNEGSKA (reference sequence). This CDR3 reads CSARVVAGGNEQFF. The CDR3 DNA reads as TGCAGTGCTAGGGTAGTAGCGGGGGGAAATGAGCAGTTCTTC.

The chain has TRBV20-1 and TRBJ2-3; possible D gene TRBD2, 6 bases. The CDR3 is 14 residues long. The V end was cut by 0 bases, the J end by 0 bases, with 7 bases between. Germline assignment: CDR1 DFQATT and CDR2 SNEGSKA (reference sequence). Here the CDR3 DNA reads TGCAGTGCTAGAGAGGGGACTAGCACAGATACGCAGTATTTT. Amino acid sequence: CSAREGTSTDTQYF.

The table lists this clonotype with a few counts. The V and J genes are TRBV6-2 or TRBV6-3 and TRBJ2-5, with D tentatively TRBD2 (6 bases). The V gene's germline CDR1 is MNHEY and CDR2 SVGEGT. V was pared by 6 bases and J by 5 bases, with 19 bases between. The CDR3 totals 15 residues. CDR3 nucleotide sequence: TGTGCCAGCAGACATACTATAGCGGTGGCGGAGACCCAGTACTTC. Protein: CASRHTIAVAETQYF.

This chain joins TRBV18 and TRBJ2-5; D remains unclear. V was cut by 0 bases and J by 4 bases, with 6 bases left in between. The CDR3 sequence is 13 residues long. From germline, CDR1 is KGHSH and CDR2 LQKENI. This chain's CDR3 is CASSPPTSETQYF. The CDR3 nucleotides read TGTGCCAGCTCACCACCAACGTCAGAGACCCAGTACTTC.

This chain connects TRBV5-8 to TRBJ2-7; 8 bases match TRBD1. CDR3 length equals 15 residues. CDR1 and CDR2 from the germline V gene are SGHTS and YDEGEE. With V trimmed by 0 bases and J by 4 bases, 6 bases remained unmatched. The CDR3 region is CASSLDLTGEYEQYF. The CDR3, as DNA: TGTGCCAGCAGCTTGGATCTGACAGGGGAGTACGAGCAGTACTTC.

A few counts support this clonotype. The chain is built from TRBV4-1 and TRBJ2-5, with 10 bases matching TRBD2. J was trimmed by 5 bases and V by 0 bases; bases with no gene match: 9. The CDR3 has 17 amino acids. CDR1 is MGHRA, CDR2 YSYEKL, per germline. The CDR3 DNA sequence: TGCGCCAGCAGCCAAGAGTTTACTAGCGGGGCGAAGGAGACCCAGTACTTC. Translating gives CASSQEFTSGAKETQYF.

In this sample, this clonotype turned up once. The chain employs TRBV11-2 and TRBJ2-2; TRBD1 matches 8 bases. J gave up 7 bases and V 0 bases, and 4 bases lay outside the gene matches. Germline CDR1 and CDR2: SGHAT and FQNNGV. CDR3 length: 15 residues. In DNA, the CDR3 is TGTGCCAGCAGCTTAGAAGGACAGGGCTACGGGGAGCTGTTTTTT. Its translation: CASSLEGQGYGELFF.

Only a few counts were recorded for this clonotype. The CDR3 sequence is CSASRREDGYTF. The CDR3 coding sequence is TGCAGTGCTAGTCGCAGGGAGGATGGCTACACCTTC. The chain couples TRBV20-1 to TRBJ1-2; tentatively, D is TRBD1 (5 bases). This CDR3 is 12 amino acids long. The V gene's germline CDR1 is DFQATT and CDR2 SNEGSKA (reference sequence). The V end lost 3 bases, the J end lost 6 bases, and 11 bases lay between the germline ends.

The chain couples TRBV20-1 to TRBJ1-5; 8 positions match TRBD1. The CDR3 spans 15 residues. Germline V CDR1 and CDR2: DFQATT, SNEGSKA (reference sequence). V was clipped by 0 bases and J by 5 bases; unmatched bases: 6. The CDR3 sequence is CSARDLQGVDQPQHF. The CDR3 nucleotides read TGCAGTGCTAGAGATTTACAGGGGGTCGATCAGCCCCAGCATTTT.

The CDR3 loop is CATSRDQITSGTFQETQYF. DNA of the CDR3: TGTGCCACCAGCAGAGATCAAATAACTAGCGGTACGTTCCAAGAGACCCAGTACTTC. This chain links TRBV15 with TRBJ2-5, with TRBD2 identical over 8 bases. The CDR3 sequence is 19 residues long. The V gene's germline CDR1 is LNHNV and CDR2 YYDKDF (reference sequence). Trimming took 0 bases from V and 1 from J; bases not matched to a gene: 13. Full variable domain (missing parts from reference TRBV15 and TRBJ2-5): DAMVIQNPRYQVTQFGKPVTLSCSQTLNHNVMYWYQQKSSQAPKLLFHYYDKDFNNEADTPDNFQSRRPNTSFCFLDIRSPGLGDTAMYLCATSRDQITSGTFQETQYFGPGTRLLVL.

This clonotype has just a few counts. The rearrangement uses TRBV4-3 and TRBJ2-7; no reliable D call. The J call may be wrong; the DNA end is better matched by TRBJ2-5. The CDR3 sequence is 13 residues long. The germline gives CDR1 LGHNA, CDR2 YSLEER. CDR3 region: CASSQDQGETQYF. For the CDR3, the DNA is TGCGCCAGCAGCCAGGACCAAGGGGAGACCCAGTACTTC.

This rearrangement joins TRBV10-3 to TRBJ2-7; possibly TRBD1 for D (6 bases). The CDR3 consists of 13 residues. Trimming pared 6 bases from V and 4 bases from J, leaving 13 bases between. Germline lookup yields CDR1 ENHRY and CDR2 SYGVKD. The CDR3: CAISPGTRYEQYF. DNA of the CDR3: TGTGCCATCAGCCCCGGGACAAGGTACGAGCAGTACTTC.

This clonotype was seen many times. The chain employs TRBV29-1 and TRBJ1-2; 7 nucleotides line up with TRBD1. Germline assignment: CDR1 SQVTM and CDR2 ANQGSEA. The CDR3 sequence is 14 residues long. V was pared by 4 bases and J by 4 bases, with 9 bases of the junction left unmatched. Here the CDR3 reads CSVANTQGSYGYTF. The CDR3 nucleotides read TGCAGCGTTGCTAACACACAGGGGAGCTATGGCTACACCTTC.

The sample holds one count of this clonotype. Here the CDR3 reads CATSDSAGAGEQYF. Written as DNA, the CDR3 is TGTGCCACCAGTGATTCCGCAGGGGCTGGAGAGCAGTACTTC. This rearrangement joins TRBV24-1 to TRBJ2-7; maybe TRBD1 (6 bases). The CDR3 sequence is 14 residues long. Trimming stripped 2 bases from V and 7 bases from J, with 14 bases between. The germline CDR1 and CDR2 sequences are KGHDR and SFDVKD.

The chain has TRBV24-1 and TRBJ2-7, with unresolved D. The germline gives CDR1 KGHDR, CDR2 SFDVKD. The CDR3 extends over 17 amino acids. V dropped 0 bases and J dropped 1 base, with 15 bases sitting between them. CDR3 coding DNA: TGTGCCACCAGTGATTTGGTTCACCGTGAGAGTTCCTACGAGCAGTACTTC. Its translation is CATSDLVHRESSYEQYF.

This chain joins TRBV5-1 and TRBJ2-5; D remains ambiguous. The DNA end lines up better with TRBJ2-7; the J call may be wrong. Germline V gene sequence: CDR1 SGHRS, CDR2 YFSETQ. The CDR3 runs to 14 residues. CDR3 nucleotide sequence: TGCGCCAGCAGCAGGAGAGCTACAACGAACGAGCAGTACTTC. It is translated as CASSRRATTNEQYF.

The chain couples TRBV2 to TRBJ2-4; either TRBD1 or TRBD2 may supply D (5 bases each). The V end lost 4 bases, the J end lost 13 bases, and 17 bases lay between the germline ends. The CDR3 spans 13 residues. Germline-derived CDR1 and CDR2 are SNHLY and FYNNEI. The CDR3 nucleotides read TGTGCCAGCAGTGCTGAGGGGTGGCATGAGCAGTACTTC. This sequence encodes CASSAEGWHEQYF.

CDR3 sequence reads: CASSSHRGTVEKLFF. Written as DNA, the CDR3 is TGTGCCAGTAGTAGCCACCGGGGGACAGTCGAAAAACTGTTTTTT. The chain carries TRBV19 and TRBJ1-4; 7 bases agree with TRBD1. With V trimmed by 4 bases and J by 8 bases, 10 bases remained unmatched. The CDR3 totals 15 residues. Germline V gene lookup returns CDR1 LNHDA and CDR2 SQIVND (reference sequence).

The chain combines TRBV6-2 or TRBV6-3 with TRBJ2-5; tentative D call: TRBD1 (5 bases). The CDR3 length is 14 residues. Germline V lookup: CDR1 MNHEY, CDR2 SVGEGT. Trimming pared 8 bases from V and 2 bases from J, leaving 15 bases between. CDR3 in amino acids: CASSNRQKQETQYF. CDR3 DNA: TGTGCCAGCTCCAACCGACAGAAACAAGAGACCCAGTACTTC.

This chain joins TRBV20-1 and TRBJ2-7; no reliable D call. The CDR3 is 18 residues long. CDR1 is DFQATT and CDR2 is SNEGSKA in the germline V gene (reference sequence). V was cut by 3 bases and J by 0 bases, with 24 bases left in between. In DNA form, the CDR3 reads TGCAGTGCTAGGGGCCCTTCTGATTTCAGGCCGATCTCCTACGAGCAGTACTTC. It is translated as CSARGPSDFRPISYEQYF.